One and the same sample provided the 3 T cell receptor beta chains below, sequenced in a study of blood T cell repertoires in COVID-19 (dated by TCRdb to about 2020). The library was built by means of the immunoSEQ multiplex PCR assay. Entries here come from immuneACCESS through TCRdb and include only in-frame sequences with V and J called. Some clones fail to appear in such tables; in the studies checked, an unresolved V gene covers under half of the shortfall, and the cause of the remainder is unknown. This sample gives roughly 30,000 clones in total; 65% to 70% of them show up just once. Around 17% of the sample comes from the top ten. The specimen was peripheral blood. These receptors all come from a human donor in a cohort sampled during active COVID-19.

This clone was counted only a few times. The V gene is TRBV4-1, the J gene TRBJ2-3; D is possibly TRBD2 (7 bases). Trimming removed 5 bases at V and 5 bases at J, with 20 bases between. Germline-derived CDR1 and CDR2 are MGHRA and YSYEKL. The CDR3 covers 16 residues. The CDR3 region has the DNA TGCGCCAGCAGCGCTCGGGGGGCCAGATCGGGAGATACGCAGTATTTT. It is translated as CASSARGARSGDTQYF.

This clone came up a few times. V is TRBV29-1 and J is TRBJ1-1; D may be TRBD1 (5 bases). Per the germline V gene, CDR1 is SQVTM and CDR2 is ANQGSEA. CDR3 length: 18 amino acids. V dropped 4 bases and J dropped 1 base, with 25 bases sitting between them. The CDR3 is CSVGGSPKTKSKNTEAFF. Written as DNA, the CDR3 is TGCAGCGTTGGGGGCTCACCTAAAACGAAAAGCAAGAACACTGAAGCTTTCTTT.

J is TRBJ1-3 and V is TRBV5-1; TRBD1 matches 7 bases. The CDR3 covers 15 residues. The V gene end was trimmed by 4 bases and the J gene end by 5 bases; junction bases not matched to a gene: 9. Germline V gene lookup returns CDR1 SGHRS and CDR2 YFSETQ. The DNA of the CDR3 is TGCGCCAGCAGCGACCGTCTAGGGGGCCGAAACACCATATATTTT. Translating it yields CASSDRLGGRNTIYF.